The clone carrying this T cell receptor (beta chain) was seen ten or more times. Antigen: not known. Being one base from a much bigger clone, this may be a read error. Other DNA sequences of this sample code for an identical CDR3. The entire patient cohort was treatment-naive prior to thyroid surgery. TCRdb re-analyzed the PCR reads using MiXCR. The repertoire has around 7,100 clones, 25% to 30% of them found once; the top ten carry approximately 15%. This entry belongs to a study of metastatic and nonmetastatic thyroid tumors. Study-wide context: Across blood and tumor or nodule tissue, repertoires from malignant and benign thyroid patients were compared with one another. General observations from the study: The reported finding was significantly higher TCR beta diversity in malignant thyroid tumors relative to benign nodules, in blood and tumor.

CDR3 length: 15 residues. The germline V and J ends were trimmed by 0 bases and 10 bases, with 14 bases remaining between them. Germline V CDR1 and CDR2: SGDLS, YYNGEE. The sequenced sample was adjacent normal tissue. The sequence derives from a female donor with papillary thyroid cancer or a benign thyroid nodule (not recorded which). Some clones in this sample may be carry-over from other donors' samples. The rearrangement uses TRBV9 and TRBJ1-6; D is possibly TRBD1 (5 bases). The CDR3 DNA sequence: TGTGCCAGCAGCGTAGCTGGGGCCCTTAACTCACCCCTCCACTTT. Its translation: CASSVAGALNSPLHF.